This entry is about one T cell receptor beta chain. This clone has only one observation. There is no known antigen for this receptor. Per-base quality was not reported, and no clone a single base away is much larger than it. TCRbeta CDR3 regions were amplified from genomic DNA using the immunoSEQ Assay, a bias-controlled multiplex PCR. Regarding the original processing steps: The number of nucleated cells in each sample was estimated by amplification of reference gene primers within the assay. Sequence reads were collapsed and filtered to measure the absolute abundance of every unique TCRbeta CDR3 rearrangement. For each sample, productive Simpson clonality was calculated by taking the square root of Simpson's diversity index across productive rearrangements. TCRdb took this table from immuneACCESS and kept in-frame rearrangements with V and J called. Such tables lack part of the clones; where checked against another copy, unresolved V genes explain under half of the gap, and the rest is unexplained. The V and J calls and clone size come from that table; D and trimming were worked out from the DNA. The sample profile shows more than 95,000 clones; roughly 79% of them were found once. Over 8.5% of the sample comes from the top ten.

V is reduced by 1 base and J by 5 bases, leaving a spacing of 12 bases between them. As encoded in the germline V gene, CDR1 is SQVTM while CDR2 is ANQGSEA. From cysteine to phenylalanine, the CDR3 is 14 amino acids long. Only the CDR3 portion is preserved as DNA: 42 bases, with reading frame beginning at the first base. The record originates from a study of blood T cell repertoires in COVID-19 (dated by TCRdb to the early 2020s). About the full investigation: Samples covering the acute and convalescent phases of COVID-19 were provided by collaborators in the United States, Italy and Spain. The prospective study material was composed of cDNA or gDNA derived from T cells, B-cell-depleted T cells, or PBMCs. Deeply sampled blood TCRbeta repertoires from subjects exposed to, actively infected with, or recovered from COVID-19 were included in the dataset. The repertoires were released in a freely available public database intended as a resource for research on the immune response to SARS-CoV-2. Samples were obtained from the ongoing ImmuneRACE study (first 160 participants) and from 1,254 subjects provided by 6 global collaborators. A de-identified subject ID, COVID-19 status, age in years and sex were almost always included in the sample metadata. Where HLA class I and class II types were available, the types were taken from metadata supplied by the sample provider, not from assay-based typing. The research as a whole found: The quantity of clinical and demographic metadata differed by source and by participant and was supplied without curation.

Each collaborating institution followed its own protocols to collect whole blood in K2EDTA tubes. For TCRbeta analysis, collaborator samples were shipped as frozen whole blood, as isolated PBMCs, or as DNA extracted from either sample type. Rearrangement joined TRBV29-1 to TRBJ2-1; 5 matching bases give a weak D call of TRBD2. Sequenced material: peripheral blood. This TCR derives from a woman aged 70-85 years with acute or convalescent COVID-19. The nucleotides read TGCAGCGTTGAAGGGGGAGTGGGCCACAATGAGCAGTTCTTC. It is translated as CSVEGGVGHNEQFF.